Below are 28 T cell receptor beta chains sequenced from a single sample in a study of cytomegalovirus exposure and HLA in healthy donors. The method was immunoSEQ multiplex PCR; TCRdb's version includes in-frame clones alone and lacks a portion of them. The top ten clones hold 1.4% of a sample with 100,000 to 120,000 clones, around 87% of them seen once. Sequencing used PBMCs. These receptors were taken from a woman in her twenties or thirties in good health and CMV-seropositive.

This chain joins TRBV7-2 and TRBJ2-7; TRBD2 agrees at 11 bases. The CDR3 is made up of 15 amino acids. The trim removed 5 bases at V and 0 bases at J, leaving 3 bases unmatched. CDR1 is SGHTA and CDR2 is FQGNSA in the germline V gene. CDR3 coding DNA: TGTGCCAGCAGCACTAGCGGGAGACCCTCCTACGAGCAGTACTTC. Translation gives CASSTSGRPSYEQYF.

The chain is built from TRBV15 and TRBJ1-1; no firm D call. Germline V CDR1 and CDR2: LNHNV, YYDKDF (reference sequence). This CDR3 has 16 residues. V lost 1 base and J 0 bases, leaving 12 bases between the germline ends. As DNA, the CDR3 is TGTGCCACCAGCAGAGTACTAGGACTGGTGAACACTGAAGCTTTCTTT. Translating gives CATSRVLGLVNTEAFF.

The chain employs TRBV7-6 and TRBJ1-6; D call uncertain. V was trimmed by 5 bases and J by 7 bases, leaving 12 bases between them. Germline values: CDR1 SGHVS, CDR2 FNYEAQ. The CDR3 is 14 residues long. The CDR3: CASSTGPGNSPLHF. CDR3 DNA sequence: TGTGCCAGCAGCACCGGACCGGGGAATTCACCCCTCCACTTT.

The CDR3 reads CASRRSYTDTQYF. The DNA for the CDR3 is TGTGCCAGCAGGCGCTCTTACACAGATACGCAGTATTTT. The J gene is TRBJ2-3, the V gene TRBV7-2; D ambiguous. Germline V gene lookup returns CDR1 SGHTA and CDR2 FQGNSA. The V gene lost 6 bases and the J gene lost 2 bases, with 9 bases spanning the gap. The CDR3 contains 13 residues.

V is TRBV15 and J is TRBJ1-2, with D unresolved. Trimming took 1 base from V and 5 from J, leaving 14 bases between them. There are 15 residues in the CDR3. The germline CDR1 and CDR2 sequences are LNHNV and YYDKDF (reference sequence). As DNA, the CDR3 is TGTGCCACCAGCAGAGGATCGATCCTTGAGTATGGCTACACCTTC. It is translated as CATSRGSILEYGYTF.

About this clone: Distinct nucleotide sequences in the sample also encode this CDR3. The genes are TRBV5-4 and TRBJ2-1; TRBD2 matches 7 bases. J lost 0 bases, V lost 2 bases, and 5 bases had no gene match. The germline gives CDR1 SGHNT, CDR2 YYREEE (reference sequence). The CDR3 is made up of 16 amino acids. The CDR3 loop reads CASSFPSGSSYNEQFF. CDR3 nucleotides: TGTGCCAGCAGCTTCCCTAGCGGAAGCTCCTACAATGAGCAGTTCTTC.

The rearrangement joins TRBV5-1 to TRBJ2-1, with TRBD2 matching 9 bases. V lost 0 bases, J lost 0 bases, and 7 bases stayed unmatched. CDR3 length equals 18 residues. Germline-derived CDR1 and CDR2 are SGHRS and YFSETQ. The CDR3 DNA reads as TGCGCCAGCAGCTTGGAGGGGCGGGGGGGCAGCTCCTACAATGAGCAGTTCTTC. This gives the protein CASSLEGRGGSSYNEQFF.

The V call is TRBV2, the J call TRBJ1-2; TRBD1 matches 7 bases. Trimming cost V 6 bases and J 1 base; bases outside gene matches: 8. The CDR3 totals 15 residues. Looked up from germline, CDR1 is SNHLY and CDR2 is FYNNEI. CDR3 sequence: CASRPYTGVNYGYTF. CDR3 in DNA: TGTGCCAGCAGGCCTTATACAGGGGTTAACTATGGCTACACCTTC.

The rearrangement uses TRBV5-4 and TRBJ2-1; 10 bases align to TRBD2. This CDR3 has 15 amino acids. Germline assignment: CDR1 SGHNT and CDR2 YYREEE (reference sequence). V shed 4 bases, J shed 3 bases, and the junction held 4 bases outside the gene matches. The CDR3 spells CASSAGLADYNEQFF. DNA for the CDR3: TGTGCCAGCAGCGCCGGACTAGCGGACTACAATGAGCAGTTCTTC.

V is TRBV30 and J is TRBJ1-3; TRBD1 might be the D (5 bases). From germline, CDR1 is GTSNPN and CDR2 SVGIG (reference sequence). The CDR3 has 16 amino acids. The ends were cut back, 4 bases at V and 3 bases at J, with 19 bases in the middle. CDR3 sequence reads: CAWTQGTPRSGNTIYF. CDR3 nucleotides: TGTGCCTGGACTCAAGGGACTCCCCGAAGTGGAAACACCATATATTTT.

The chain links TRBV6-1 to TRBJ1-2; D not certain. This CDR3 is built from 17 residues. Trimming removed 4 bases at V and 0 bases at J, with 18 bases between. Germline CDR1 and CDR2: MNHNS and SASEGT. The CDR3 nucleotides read TGTGCCAGCAGTGCCGGGATCGGCTCTAGCTCTAACTATGGCTACACCTTC. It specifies CASSAGIGSSSNYGYTF.

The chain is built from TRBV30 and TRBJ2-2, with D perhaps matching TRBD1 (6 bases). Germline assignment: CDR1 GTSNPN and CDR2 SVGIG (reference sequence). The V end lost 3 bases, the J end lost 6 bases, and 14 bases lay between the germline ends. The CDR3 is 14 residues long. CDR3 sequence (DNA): TGTGCCTGGAGGGGGGCAGGTTGGGCCGGGGAGCTGTTTTTT. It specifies CAWRGAGWAGELFF.

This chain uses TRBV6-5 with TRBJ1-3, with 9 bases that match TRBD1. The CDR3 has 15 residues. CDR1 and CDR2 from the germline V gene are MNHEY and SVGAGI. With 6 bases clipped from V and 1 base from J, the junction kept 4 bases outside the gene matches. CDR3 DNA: TGTGCCAGCAGCTTAGACAGGGGGTCTGGAAACACCATATATTTT. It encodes CASSLDRGSGNTIYF.

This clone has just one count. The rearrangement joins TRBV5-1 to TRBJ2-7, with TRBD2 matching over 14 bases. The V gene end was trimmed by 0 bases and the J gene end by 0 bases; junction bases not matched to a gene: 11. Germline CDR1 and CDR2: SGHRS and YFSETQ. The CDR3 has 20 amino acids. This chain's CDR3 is CASSLDLTSGGALLSYEQYF. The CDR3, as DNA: TGCGCCAGCAGCTTGGACCTGACTAGCGGGGGGGCACTGCTCTCCTACGAGCAGTACTTC.

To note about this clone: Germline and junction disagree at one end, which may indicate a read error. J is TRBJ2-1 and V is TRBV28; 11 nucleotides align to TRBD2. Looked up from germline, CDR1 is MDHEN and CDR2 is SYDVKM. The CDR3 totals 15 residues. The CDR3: CASSPLTSGRGRPLF. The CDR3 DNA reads TGTGCCAGCAGTCCCTTAACTAGCGGGAGAGGTCGGCCCCTCTTC.

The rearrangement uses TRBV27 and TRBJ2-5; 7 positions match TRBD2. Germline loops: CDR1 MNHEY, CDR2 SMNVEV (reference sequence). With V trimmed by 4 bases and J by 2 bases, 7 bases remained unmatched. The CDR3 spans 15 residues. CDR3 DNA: TGTGCCAGCAGTTCCCCTGGGGGGGAGCAAGAGACCCAGTACTTC. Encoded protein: CASSSPGGEQETQYF.

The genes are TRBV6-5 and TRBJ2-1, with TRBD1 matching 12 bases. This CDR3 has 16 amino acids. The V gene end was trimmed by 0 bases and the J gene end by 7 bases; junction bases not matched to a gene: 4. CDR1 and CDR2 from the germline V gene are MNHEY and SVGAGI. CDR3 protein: CASSYSGQGARNEQFF. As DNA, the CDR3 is TGTGCCAGCAGTTACTCGGGACAGGGGGCTAGGAATGAGCAGTTCTTC.

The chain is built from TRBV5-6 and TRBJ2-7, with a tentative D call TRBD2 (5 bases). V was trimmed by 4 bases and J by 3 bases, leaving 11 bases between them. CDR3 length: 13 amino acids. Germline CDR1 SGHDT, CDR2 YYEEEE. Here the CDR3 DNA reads TGTGCCAGCAGCCGGGGTCCTAACTACGAGCAGTACTTC. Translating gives CASSRGPNYEQYF.

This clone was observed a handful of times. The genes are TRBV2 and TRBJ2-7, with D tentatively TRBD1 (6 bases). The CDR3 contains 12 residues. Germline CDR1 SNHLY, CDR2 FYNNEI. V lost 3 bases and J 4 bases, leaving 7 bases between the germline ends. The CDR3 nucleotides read TGTGCCAGCAGTGAGCAGGGGTACGAGCAGTACTTC. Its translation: CASSEQGYEQYF.

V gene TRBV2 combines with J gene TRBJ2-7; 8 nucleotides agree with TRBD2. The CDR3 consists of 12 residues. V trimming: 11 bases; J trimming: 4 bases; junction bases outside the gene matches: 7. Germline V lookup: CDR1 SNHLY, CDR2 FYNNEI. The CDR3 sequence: CASELAAYEQYF. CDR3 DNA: TGTGCCTCGGAACTAGCGGCATACGAGCAGTACTTC.

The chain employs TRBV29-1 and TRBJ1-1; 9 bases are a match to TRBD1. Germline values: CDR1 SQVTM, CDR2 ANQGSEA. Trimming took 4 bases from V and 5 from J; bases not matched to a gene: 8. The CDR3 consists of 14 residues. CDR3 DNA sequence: TGCAGCGTTGGCCGTTCCGGACAGGGGACTGAAGCTTTCTTT. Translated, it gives CSVGRSGQGTEAFF.

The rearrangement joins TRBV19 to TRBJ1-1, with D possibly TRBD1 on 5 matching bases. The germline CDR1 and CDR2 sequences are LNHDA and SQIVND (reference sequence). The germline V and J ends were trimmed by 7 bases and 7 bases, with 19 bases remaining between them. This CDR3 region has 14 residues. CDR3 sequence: CASTMVGWQGEAFF. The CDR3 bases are TGTGCCAGTACCATGGTAGGATGGCAGGGTGAAGCTTTCTTT.

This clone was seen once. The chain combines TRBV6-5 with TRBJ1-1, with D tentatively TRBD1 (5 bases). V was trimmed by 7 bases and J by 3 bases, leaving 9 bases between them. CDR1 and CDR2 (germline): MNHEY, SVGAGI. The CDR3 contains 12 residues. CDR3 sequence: CASTGLDTEAFF. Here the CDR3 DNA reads TGTGCCAGCACAGGGCTGGACACTGAAGCTTTCTTT.

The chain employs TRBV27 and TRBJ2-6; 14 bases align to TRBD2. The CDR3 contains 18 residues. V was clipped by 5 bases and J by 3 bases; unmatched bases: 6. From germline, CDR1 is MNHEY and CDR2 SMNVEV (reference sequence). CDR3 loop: CASSPRLAGGHGANVLTF. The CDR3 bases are TGTGCCAGCAGTCCCCGACTAGCGGGAGGGCATGGGGCCAACGTCCTGACTTTC. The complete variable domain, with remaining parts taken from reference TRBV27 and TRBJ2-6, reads EAQVTQNPRYLITVTGKKLTVTCSQNMNHEYMSWYRQDPGLGLRQIYYSMNVEVTDKGDVPEGYKVSRKEKRNFPLILESPSPNQTSLYFCASSPRLAGGHGANVLTFGAGSRLTVL.

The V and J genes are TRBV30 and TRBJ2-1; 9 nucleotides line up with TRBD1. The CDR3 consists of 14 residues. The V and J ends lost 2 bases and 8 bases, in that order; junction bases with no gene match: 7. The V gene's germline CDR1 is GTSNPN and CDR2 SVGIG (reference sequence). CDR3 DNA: TGTGCCTGGAGTTACCTGACAGGGGGAGATGAGCAGTTCTTC. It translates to CAWSYLTGGDEQFF.

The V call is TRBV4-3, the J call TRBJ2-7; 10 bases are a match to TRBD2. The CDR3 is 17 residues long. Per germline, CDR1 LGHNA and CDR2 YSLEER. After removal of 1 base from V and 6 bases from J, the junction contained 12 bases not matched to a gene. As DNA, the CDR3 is TGCGCCAGCAGCCAAGCCTTCCTAGCGGGAGTGAGGGTCGAGCAGTACTTC. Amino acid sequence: CASSQAFLAGVRVEQYF.

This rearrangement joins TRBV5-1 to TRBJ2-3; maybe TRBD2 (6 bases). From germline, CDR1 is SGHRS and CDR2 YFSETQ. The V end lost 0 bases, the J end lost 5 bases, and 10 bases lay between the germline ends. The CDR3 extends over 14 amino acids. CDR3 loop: CASSLAGVRDTQYF. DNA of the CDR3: TGCGCCAGCAGCTTGGCGGGGGTTAGAGATACGCAGTATTTT.

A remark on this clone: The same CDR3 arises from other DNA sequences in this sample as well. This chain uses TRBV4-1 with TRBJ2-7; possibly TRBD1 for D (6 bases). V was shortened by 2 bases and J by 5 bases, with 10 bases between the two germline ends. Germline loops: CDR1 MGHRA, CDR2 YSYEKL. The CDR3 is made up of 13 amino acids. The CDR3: CASSQPQGNEQYF. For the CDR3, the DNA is TGCGCCAGCAGCCAACCCCAGGGGAACGAGCAGTACTTC.